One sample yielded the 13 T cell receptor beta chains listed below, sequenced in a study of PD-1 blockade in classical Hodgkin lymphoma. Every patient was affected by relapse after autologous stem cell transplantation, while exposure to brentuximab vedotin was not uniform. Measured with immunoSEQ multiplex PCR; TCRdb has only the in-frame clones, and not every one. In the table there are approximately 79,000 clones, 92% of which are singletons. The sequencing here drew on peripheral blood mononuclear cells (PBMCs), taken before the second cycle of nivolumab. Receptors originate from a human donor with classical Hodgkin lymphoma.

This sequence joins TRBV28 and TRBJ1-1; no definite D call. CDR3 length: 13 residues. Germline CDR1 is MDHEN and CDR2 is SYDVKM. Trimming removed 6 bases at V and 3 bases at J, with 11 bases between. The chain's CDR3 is CASSPTTYTEAFF. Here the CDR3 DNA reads TGTGCCAGCAGCCCTACTACTTACACTGAAGCTTTCTTT.

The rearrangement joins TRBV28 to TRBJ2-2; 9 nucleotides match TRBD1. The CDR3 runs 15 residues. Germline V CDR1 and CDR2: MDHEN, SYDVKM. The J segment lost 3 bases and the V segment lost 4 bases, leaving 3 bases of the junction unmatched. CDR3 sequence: CASSWTGDYTGELFF. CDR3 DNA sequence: TGTGCCAGCAGTTGGACAGGGGATTACACCGGGGAGCTGTTTTTT. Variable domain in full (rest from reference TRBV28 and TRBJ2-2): DVKVTQSSRYLVKRTGEKVFLECVQDMDHENMFWYRQDPGLGLRLIYFSYDVKMKEKGDIPEGYSVSREKKERFSLILESASTNQTSMYLCASSWTGDYTGELFFGEGSRLTVL.

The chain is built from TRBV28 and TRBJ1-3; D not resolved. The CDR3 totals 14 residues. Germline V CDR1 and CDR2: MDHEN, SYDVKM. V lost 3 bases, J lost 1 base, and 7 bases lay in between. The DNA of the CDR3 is TGTGCCAGCAGTTTTAGCAGGTCTGGAAACACCATATATTTT. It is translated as CASSFSRSGNTIYF. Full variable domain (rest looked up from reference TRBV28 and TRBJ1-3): DVKVTQSSRYLVKRTGEKVFLECVQDMDHENMFWYRQDPGLGLRLIYFSYDVKMKEKGDIPEGYSVSREKKERFSLILESASTNQTSMYLCASSFSRSGNTIYFGEGSWLTVV.

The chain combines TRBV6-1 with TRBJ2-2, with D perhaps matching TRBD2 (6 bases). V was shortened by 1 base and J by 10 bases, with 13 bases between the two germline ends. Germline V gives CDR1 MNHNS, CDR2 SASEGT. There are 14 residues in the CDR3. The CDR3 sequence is CASSEVAGWVELFF. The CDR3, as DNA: TGTGCCAGCAGTGAAGTCGCGGGATGGGTGGAGCTGTTTTTT.

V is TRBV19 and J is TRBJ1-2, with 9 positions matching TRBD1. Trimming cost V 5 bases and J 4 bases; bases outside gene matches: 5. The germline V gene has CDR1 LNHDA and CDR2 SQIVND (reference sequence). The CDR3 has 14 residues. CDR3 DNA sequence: TGTGCCAGTAGTCTACAGGGGGCCCGCTATGGCTACACCTTC. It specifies CASSLQGARYGYTF.

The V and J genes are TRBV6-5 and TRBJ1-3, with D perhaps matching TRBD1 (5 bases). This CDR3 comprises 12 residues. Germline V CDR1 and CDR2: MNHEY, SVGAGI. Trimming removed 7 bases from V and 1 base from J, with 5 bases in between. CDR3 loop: CASTGSGNTIYF. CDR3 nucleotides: TGTGCCAGCACAGGGTCTGGAAACACCATATATTTT.

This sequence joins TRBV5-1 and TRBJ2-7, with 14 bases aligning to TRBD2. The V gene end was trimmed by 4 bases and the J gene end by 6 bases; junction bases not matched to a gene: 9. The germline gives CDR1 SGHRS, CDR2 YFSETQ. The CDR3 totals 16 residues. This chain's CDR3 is CASSPGLAGVSLEQYF. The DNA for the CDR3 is TGCGCCAGCAGCCCGGGACTAGCGGGAGTTAGCCTCGAGCAGTACTTC.

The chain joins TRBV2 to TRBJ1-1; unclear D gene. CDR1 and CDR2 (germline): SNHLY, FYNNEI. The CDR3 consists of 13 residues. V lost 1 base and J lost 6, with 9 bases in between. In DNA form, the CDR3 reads TGTGCCAGCAGTGAAGGGGTTTTAGCTGAAGCTTTCTTT. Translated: CASSEGVLAEAFF.

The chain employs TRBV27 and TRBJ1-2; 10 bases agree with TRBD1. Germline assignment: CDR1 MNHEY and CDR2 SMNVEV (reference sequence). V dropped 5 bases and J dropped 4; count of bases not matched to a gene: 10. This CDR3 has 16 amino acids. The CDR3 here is CASSGQGGRRAYGYTF. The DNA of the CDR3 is TGTGCCAGCAGTGGACAGGGGGGCCGTCGAGCCTATGGCTACACCTTC.

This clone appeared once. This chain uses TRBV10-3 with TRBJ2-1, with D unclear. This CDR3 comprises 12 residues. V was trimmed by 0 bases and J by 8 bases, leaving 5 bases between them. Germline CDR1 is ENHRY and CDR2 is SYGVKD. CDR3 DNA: TGTGCCATCAGTGAGTCTGGGGATGAGCAGTTCTTC. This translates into CAISESGDEQFF.

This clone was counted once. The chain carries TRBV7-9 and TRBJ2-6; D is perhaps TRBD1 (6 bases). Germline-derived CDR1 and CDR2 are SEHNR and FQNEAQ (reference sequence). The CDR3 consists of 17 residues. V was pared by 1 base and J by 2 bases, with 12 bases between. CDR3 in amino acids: CASSLEQGLAGANVLTF. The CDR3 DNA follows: TGTGCCAGCAGCTTAGAACAGGGTCTAGCTGGGGCCAACGTCCTGACTTTC.

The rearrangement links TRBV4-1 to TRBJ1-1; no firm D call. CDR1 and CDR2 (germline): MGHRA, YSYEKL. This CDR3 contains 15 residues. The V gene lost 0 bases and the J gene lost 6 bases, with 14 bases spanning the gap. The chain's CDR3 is CASSQESKGISEAFF. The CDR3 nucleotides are TGCGCCAGCAGCCAAGAAAGTAAGGGTATTTCTGAAGCTTTCTTT.

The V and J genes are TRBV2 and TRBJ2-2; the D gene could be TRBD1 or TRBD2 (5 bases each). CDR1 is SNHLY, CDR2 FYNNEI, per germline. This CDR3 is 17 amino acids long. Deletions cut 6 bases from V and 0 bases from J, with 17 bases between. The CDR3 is CASSGPILGPNTGELFF. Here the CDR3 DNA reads TGTGCCAGCAGCGGACCGATACTGGGACCGAACACCGGGGAGCTGTTTTTT.